Described below is a single T cell receptor (beta chain) sequence and its context. The data belong to a study of blood T cells in healthy people across ages. Alongside a J-beta primer mix, a sample-barcoded 5' primer served in a second PCR lasting about 6 to 12 cycles. TCRdb recomputed calls from the 5' RACE reads with MiXCR, one row per CDR3 protein. The data contain 600,000 to 1,000,000 distinct CDR3 sequences, about three fifths of them singletons. The CDR3 totals 15 residues. J lost 3 bases, V lost 3 bases, and 8 bases had no gene match. CDR1 is DFQATT, CDR2 SNEGSKA, per germline (reference sequence).

The specimen was blood. The receptor was derived from a man aged 30 to 45 in good health. The chain couples TRBV20-1 to TRBJ2-3; TRBD1 matches 8 bases. The DNA of the CDR3 is TGCAGTGCTAGTCCGGCCAGGGGGCTGACAGATACGCAGTATTTT. Its translation: CSASPARGLTDTQYF.